This T cell receptor (beta chain) is from a study of tumor-infiltrating lymphocytes in primary liver carcinoma. Background on the study: Enrolled patients were male and female, aged 30 to 69 years.

Starting material for RNA and DNA co-extraction consisted of 20-30 mg of unsorted bulk tissue. Viable tumor cell content exceeded 85% in every tumor sample. Researchers generated TCR beta cDNA from about 450 ng of total RNA, relying on a constant-region primer. What produced the TCR beta libraries was three nested multiplex PCR rounds using slightly modified ARM-PCR. TCRdb fed the multiplex PCR reads into MiXCR, producing one record per CDR3 protein. The repertoire holds 70,000 to 75,000 distinct CDR3 sequences, with roughly two thirds as singletons. A word on this clonotype: Antigen unknown. The junction departs from the called germline gene at one end, perhaps through a read error.

Study-wide findings and caveats: Researchers found tumor-adjacent and tumor-blood pairs overlapped less than tumor region pairs. The study found a significantly higher top-250-clone fraction in tumors than in blood (p = 0.039).

The sequenced sample was liver tumor tissue from sampling region 4. The sample's subset: tumor region T4, right-lateral pole. The receptor's source is a middle-aged man with primary liver carcinoma and hepatitis B virus infection.

CDR3: CSSSFLRVGLIRDTQYF. DNA for the CDR3: TGTTCCAGCAGCTTCCTCCGAGTGGGGCTCATCAGAGATACGCAGTATTTT. This chain uses TRBV11-2 with TRBJ2-3; perhaps TRBD1 as D (5 bases). This CDR3 contains 17 residues. The germline V gene encodes CDR1 SGHAT and CDR2 FQNNGV. Full variable domain (rest looked up from reference TRBV11-2 and TRBJ2-3): EAGVAQSPRYKIIEKRQSVAFWCNPISGHATLYWYQQILGQGPKLLIQFQNNGVVDDSQLPKDRFSAERLKGVDSTLKIQPAKLEDSAVYLCSSSFLRVGLIRDTQYFGPGTRLTVL.